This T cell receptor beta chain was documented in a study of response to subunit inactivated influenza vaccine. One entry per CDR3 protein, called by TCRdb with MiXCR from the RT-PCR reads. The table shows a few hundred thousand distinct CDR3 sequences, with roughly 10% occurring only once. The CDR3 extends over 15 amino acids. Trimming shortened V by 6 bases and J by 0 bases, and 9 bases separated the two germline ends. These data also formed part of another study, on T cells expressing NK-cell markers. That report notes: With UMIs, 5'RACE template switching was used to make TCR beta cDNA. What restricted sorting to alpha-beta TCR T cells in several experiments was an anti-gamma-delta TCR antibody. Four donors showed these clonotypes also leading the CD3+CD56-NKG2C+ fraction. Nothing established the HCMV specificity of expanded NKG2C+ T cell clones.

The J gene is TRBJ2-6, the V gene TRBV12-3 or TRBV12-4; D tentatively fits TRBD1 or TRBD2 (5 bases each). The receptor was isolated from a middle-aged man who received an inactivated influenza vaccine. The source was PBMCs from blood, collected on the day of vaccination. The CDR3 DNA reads TGTGCCAGCAGAGAGGGGAGCTCTGGGGCCAACGTCCTGACTTTC. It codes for CASREGSSGANVLTF.